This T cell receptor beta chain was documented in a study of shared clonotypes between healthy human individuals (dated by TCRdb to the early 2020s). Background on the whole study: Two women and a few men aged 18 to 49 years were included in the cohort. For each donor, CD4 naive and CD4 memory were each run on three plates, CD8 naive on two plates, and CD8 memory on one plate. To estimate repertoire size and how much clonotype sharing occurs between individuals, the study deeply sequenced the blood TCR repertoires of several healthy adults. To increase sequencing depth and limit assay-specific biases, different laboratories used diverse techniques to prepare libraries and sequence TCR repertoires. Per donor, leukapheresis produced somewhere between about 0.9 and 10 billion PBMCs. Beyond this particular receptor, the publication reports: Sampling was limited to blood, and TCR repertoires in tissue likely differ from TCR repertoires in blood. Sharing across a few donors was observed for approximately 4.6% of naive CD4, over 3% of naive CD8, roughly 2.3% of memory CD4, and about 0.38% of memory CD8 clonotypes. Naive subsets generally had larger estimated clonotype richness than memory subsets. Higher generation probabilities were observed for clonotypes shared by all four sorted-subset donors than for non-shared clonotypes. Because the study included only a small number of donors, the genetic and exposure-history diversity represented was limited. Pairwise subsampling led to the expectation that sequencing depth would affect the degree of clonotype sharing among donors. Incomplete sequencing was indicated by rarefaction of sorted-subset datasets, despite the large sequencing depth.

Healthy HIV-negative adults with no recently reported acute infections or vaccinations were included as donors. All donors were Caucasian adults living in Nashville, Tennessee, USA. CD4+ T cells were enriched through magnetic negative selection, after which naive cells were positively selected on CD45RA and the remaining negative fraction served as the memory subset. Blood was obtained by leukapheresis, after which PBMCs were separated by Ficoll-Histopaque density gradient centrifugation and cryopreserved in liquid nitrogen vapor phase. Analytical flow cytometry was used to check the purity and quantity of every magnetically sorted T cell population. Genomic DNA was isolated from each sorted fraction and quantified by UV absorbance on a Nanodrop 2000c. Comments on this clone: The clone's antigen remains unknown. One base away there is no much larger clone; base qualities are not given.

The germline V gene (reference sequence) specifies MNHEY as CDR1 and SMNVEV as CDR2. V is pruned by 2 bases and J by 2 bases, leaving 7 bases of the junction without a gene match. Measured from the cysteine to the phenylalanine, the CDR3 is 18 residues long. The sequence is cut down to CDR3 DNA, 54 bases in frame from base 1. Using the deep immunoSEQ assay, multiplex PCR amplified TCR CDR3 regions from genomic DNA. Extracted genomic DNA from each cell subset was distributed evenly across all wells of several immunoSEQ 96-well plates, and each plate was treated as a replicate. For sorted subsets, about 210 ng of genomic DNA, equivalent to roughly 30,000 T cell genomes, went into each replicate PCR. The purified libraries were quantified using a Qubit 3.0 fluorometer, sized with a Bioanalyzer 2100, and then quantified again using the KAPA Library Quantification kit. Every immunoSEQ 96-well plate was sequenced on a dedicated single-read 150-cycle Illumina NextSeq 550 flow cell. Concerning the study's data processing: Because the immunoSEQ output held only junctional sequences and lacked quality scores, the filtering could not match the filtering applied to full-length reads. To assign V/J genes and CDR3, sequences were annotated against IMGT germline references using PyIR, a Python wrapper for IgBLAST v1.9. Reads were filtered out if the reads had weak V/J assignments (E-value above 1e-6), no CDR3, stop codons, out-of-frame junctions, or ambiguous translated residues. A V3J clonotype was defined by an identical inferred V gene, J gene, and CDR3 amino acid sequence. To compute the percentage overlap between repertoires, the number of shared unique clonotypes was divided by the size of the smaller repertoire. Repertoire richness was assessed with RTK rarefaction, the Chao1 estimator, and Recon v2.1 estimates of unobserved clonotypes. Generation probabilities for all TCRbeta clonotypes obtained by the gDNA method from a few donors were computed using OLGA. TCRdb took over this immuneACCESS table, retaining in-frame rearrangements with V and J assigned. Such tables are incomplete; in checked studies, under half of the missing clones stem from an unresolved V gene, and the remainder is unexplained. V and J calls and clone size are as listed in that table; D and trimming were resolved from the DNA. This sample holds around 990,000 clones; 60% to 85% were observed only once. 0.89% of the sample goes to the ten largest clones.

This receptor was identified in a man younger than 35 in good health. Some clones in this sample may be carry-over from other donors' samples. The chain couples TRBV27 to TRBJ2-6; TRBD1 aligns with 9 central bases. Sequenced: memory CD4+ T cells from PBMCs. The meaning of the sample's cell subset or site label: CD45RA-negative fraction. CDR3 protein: CASSLVGTGKPGANVLTF. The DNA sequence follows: TGTGCCAGCAGTTTAGTCGGGACAGGGAAGCCTGGGGCCAACGTCCTGACTTTC.